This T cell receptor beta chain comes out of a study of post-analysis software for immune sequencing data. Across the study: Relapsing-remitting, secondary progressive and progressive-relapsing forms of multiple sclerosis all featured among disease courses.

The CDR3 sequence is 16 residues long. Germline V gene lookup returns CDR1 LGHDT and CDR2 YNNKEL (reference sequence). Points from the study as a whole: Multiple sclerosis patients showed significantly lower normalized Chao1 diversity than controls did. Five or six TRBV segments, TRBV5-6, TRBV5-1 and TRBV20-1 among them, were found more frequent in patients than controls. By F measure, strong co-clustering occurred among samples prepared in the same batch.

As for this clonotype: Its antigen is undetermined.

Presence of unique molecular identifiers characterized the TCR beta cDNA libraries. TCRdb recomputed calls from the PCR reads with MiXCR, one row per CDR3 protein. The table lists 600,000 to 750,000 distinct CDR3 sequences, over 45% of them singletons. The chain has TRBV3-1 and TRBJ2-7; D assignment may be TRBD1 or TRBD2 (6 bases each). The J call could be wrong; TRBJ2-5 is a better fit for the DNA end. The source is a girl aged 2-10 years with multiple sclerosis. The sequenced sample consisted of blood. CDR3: CASSKITRGRSETQYF. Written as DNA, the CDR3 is TGTGCCAGCAGCAAAATAACCCGGGGGCGTTCGGAGACCCAGTACTTC.